This T cell receptor beta chain was found in a study of molecular identifiers for immune sequencing clone quantification. Note on this clonotype: What it recognizes is unknown.

TCRdb recomputed calls from the PCR reads with MiXCR, one row per CDR3 protein. The sample has approximately 550,000 distinct CDR3 sequences, 20% to 25% seen once. Every naive CD8 library was made from between about 20,000 and 1,100,000 sorted cells with 10%, 30% or 50% RNA. General observations from the study: Barcode-sharing identical TCR molecules could underestimate highly expanded clone sizes.

Germline lookup yields CDR1 SGHAT and CDR2 FQNNGV. Trimming stripped 6 bases from V and 8 bases from J, with 14 bases between. CDR3 size: 13 residues. The clonotype originates from a human donor in good health. Some libraries in this study had Jurkat cell RNA spiked in. The sample was naive CD8+ T cells from blood, with Jurkat cell RNA spiked in. As for subset: FACS-sorted CD8+CD4-CCR7+CD45RA+ naive T cells. The chain has TRBV11-2 and TRBJ1-3; possible D gene TRBD1, 6 bases. DNA of the CDR3: TGTGCCAGCAGTCAGGGGAATGGGCACACCATATATTTT. This encodes CASSQGNGHTIYF.